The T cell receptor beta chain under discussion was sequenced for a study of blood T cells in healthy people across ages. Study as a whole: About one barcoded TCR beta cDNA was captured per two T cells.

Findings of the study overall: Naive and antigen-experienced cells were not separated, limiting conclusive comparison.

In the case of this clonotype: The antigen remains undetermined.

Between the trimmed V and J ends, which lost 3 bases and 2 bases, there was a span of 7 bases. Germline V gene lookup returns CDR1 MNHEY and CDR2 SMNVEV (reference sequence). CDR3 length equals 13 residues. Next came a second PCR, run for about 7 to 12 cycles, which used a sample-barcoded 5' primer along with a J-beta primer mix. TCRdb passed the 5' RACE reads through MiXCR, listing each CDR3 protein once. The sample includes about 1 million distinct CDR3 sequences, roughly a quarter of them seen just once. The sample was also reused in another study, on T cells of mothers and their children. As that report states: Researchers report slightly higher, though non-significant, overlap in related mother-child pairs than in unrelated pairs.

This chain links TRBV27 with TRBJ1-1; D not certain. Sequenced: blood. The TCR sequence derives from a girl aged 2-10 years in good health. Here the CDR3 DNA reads TGTGCCAGCAGTTTCACCATAAACACTGAAGCTTTCTTT. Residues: CASSFTINTEAFF.